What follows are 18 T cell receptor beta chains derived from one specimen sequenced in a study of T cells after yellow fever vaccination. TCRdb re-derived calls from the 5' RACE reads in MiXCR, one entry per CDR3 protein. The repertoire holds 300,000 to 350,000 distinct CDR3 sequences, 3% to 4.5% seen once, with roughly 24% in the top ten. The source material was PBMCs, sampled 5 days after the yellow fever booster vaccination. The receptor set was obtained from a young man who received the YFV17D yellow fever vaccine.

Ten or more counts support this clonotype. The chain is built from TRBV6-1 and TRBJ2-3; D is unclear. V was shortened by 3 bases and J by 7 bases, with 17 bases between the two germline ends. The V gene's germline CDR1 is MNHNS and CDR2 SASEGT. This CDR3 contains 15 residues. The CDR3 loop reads CASSDTGSLRNTQYF. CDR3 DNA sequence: TGTGCCAGCAGTGATACCGGCAGCTTGAGGAATACGCAGTATTTT.

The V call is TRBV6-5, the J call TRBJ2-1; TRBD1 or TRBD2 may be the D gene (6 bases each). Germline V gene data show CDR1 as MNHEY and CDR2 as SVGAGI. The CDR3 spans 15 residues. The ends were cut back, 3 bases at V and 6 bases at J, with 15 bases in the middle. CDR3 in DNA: TGTGCCAGCAGTTATAGGGGGGACTTCCTCAATGAGCAGTTCTTC. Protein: CASSYRGDFLNEQFF.

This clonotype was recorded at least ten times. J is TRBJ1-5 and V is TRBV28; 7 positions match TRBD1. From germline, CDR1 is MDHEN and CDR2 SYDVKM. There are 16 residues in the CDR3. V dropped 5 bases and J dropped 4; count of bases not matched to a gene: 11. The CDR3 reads CASSQSSTGYNQPQHF. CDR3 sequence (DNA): TGTGCCAGCAGTCAATCTTCGACAGGGTATAATCAGCCCCAGCATTTT. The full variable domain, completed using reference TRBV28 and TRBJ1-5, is DVKVTQSSRYLVKRTGEKVFLECVQDMDHENMFWYRQDPGLGLRLIYFSYDVKMKEKGDIPEGYSVSREKKERFSLILESASTNQTSMYLCASSQSSTGYNQPQHFGDGTRLSIL.

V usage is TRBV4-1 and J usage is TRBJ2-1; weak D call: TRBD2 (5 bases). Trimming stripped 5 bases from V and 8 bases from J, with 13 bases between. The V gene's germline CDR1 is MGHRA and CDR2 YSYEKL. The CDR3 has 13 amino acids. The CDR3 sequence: CASSGRAGYEQFF. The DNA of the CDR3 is TGCGCCAGCAGCGGTCGGGCGGGTTATGAGCAGTTCTTC.

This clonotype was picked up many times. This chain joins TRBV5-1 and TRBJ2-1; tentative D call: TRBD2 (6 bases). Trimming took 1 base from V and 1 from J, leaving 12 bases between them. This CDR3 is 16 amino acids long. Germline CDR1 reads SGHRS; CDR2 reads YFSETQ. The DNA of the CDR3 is TGCGCCAGCAGCTTGACGGCCGCGGGGTCCTACAATGAGCAGTTCTTC. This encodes CASSLTAAGSYNEQFF.

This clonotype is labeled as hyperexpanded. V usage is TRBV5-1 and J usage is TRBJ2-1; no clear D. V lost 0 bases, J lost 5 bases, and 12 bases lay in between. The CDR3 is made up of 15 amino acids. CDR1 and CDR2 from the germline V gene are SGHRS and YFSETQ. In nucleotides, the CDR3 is TGCGCCAGCAGCTTGGACGAGCCTACCGACAATGAGCAGTTCTTC. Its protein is CASSLDEPTDNEQFF.

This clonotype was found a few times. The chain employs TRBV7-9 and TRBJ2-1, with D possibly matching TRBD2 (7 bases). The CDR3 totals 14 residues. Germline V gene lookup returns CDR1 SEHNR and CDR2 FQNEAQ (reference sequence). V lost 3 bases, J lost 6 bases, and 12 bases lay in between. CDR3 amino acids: CASSFGGRSNEQFF. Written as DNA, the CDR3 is TGTGCCAGCAGCTTCGGGGGGCGAAGCAATGAGCAGTTCTTC.

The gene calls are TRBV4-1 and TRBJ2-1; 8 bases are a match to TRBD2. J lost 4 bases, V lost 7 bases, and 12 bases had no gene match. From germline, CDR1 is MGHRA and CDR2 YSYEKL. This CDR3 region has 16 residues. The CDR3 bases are TGCGCCAGCATATACGTCGAGCGGGGGAGTTACAATGAGCAGTTCTTC. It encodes CASIYVERGSYNEQFF.

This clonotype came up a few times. The CDR3 loop reads CASSLGGILAKNIQYF. In DNA form, the CDR3 reads TGTGCCAGCAGCTTAGGAGGGATTTTGGCCAAAAACATTCAGTACTTC. The rearrangement uses TRBV5-4 and TRBJ2-4; TRBD2 is a possible D gene (6 bases). Germline V gene sequence: CDR1 SGHNT, CDR2 YYREEE (reference sequence). This CDR3 is 16 amino acids long. V shed 2 bases and J shed 1 base, with 13 bases lying between them.

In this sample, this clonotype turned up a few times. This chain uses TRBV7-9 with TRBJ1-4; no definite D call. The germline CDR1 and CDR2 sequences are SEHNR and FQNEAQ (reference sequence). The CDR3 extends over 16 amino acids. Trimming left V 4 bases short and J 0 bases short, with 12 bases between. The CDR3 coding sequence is TGTGCCAGCAGCTCGACTAGACACGCAACTAATGAAAAACTGTTTTTT. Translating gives CASSSTRHATNEKLFF. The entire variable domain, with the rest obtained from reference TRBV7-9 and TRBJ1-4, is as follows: DTGVSQNPRHKITKRGQNVTFRCDPISEHNRLYWYRQTLGQGPEFLTYFQNEAQLEKSRLLSDRFSAERPKGSFSTLEIQRTEQGDSAMYLCASSSTRHATNEKLFFGSGTQLSVL.

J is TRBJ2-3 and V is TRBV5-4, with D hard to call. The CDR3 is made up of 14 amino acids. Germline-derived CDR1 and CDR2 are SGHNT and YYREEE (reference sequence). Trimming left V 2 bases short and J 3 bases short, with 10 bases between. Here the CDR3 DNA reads TGTGCCAGCAGCTTTGGGCAGGCGACAGATACGCAGTATTTT. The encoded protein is CASSFGQATDTQYF.

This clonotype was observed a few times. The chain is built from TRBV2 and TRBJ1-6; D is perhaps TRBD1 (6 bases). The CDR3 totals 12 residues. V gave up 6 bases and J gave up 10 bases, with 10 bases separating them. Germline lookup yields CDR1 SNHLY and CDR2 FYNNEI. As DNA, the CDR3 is TGTGCCAGCAGCAGGGGACACTCACCCCTCCACTTT. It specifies CASSRGHSPLHF.

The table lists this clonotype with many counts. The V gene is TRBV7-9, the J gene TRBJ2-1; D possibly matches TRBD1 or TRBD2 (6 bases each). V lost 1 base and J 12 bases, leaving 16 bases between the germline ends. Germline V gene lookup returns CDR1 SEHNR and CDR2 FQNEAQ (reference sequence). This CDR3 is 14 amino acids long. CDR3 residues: CASSLGGAGVGQFF. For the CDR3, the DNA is TGTGCCAGCAGCTTAGGCGGGGCAGGGGTTGGGCAGTTCTTC.

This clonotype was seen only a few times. CDR3 nucleotides: TGTGCCAGCAGTTTCAGAAGGACAGCCCCCACAGATACGCAGTATTTT. Translating it yields CASSFRRTAPTDTQYF. This chain connects TRBV12-3 or TRBV12-4 to TRBJ2-3; D may be TRBD1 (6 bases). Deletions cut 3 bases from V and 2 bases from J, with 15 bases between. The length of the CDR3 is 16 residues.

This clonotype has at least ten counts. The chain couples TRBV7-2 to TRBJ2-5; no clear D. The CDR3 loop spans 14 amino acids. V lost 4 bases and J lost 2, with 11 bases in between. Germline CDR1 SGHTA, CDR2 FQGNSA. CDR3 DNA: TGTGCCAGCAGCTACAGTCACATGCAAGAGACCCAGTACTTC. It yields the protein CASSYSHMQETQYF.

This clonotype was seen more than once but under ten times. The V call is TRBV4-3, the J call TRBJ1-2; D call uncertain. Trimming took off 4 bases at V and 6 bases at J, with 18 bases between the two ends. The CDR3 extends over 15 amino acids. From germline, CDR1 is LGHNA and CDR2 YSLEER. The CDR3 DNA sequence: TGCGCCAGCAGCCCGAACTTGGGGAGGAAGGATGGCTACACCTTC. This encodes CASSPNLGRKDGYTF.

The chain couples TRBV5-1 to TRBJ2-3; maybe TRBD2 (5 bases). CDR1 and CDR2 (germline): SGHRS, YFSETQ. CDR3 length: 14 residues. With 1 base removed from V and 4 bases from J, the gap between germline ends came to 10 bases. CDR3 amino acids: CASSLTPSPDTQYF. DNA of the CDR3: TGCGCCAGCAGCTTGACCCCTAGCCCAGATACGCAGTATTTT. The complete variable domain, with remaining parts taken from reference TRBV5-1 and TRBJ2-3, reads KAGVTQTPRYLIKTRGQQVTLSCSPISGHRSVSWYQQTPGQGLQFLFEYFSETQRNKGNFPGRFSGRQFSNSRSEMNVSTLELGDSALYLCASSLTPSPDTQYFGPGTRLTVL.

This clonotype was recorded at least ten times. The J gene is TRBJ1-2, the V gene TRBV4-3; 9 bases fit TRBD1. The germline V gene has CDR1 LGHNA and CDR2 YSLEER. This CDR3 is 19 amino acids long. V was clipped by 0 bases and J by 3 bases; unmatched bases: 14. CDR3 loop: CASSQEEGTGYAPHYGYTF. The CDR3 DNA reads TGCGCCAGCAGCCAAGAGGAGGGGACAGGGTACGCTCCGCACTATGGCTACACCTTC.